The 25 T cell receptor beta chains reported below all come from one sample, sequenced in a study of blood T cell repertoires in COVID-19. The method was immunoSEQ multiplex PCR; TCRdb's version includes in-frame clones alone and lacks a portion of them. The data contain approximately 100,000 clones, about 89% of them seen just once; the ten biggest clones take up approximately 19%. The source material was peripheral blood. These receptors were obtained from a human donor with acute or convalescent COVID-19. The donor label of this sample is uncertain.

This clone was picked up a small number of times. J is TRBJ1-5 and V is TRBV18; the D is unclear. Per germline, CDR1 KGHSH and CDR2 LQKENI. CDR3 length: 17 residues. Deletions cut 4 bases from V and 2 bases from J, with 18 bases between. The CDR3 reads CASSRYWLGEGNQPQHF. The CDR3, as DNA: TGTGCCAGCTCACGCTATTGGCTAGGTGAGGGCAATCAGCCCCAGCATTTT.

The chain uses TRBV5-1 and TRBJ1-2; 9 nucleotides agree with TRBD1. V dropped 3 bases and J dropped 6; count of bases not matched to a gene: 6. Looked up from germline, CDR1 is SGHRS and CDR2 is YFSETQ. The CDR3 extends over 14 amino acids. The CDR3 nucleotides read TGCGCCAGCAGCTATTCAGGACAGGGGAATGGCTACACCTTC. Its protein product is CASSYSGQGNGYTF.

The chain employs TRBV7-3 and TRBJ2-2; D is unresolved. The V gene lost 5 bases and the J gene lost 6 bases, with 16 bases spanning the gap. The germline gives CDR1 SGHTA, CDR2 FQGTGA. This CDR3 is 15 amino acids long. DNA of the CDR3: TGTGCCAGCAGCCGTAGTCGGCTAGACTCCGGGGAGCTGTTTTTT. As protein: CASSRSRLDSGELFF.

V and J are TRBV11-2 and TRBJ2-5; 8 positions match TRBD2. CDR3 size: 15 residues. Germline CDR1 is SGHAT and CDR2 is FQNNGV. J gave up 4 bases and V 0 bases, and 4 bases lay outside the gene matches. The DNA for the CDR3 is TGTGCCAGCAGCTTAGAAGCGGGAGTGGGAGAGACCCAGTACTTC. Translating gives CASSLEAGVGETQYF.

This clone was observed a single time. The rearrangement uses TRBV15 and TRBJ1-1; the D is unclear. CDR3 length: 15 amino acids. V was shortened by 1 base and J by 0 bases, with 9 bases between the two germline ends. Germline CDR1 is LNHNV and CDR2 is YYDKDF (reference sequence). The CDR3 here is CATSRVYGLNTEAFF. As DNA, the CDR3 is TGTGCCACCAGCAGAGTATACGGGTTGAACACTGAAGCTTTCTTT.

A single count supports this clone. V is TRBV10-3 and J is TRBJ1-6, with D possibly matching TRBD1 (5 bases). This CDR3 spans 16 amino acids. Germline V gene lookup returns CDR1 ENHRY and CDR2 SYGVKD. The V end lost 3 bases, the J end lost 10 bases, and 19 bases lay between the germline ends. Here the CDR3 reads CAISDPRGGTGSPLHF. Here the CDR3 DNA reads TGTGCCATCAGTGACCCTCGTGGGGGGACGGGGTCACCCCTCCACTTT.

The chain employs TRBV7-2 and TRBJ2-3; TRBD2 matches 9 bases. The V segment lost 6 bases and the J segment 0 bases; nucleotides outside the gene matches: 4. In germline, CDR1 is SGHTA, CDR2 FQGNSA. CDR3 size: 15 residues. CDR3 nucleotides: TGTGCCAGCAGTTACCTAGCGGGGAGCACAGATACGCAGTATTTT. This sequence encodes CASSYLAGSTDTQYF.

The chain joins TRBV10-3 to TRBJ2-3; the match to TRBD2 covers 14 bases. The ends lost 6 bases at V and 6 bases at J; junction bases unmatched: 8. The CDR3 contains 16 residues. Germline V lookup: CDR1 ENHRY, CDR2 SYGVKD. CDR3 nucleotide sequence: TGTGCCATCAGCCCGGGACTAGCGGGAGTGGCGGATACGCAGTATTTT. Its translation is CAISPGLAGVADTQYF.

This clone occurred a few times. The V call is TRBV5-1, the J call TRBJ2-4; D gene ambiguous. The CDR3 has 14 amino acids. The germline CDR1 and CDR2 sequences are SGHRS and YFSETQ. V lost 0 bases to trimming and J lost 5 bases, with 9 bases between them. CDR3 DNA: TGCGCCAGCAGCTTGGGTGGAGTTGAAAACATTCAGTACTTC. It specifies CASSLGGVENIQYF.

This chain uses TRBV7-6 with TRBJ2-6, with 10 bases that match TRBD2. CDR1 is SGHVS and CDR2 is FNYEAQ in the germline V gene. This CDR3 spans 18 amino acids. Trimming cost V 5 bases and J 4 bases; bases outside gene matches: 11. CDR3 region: CASSQRGAGGLGANVLTF. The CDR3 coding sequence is TGTGCCAGCAGCCAGCGGGGAGCGGGGGGGCTCGGGGCCAACGTCCTGACTTTC.

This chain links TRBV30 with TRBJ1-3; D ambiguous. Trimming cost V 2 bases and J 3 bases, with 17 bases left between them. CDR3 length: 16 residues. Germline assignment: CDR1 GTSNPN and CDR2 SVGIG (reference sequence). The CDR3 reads CAWSWFGETNGNTIYF. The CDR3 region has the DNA TGTGCCTGGAGTTGGTTTGGAGAGACCAATGGAAACACCATATATTTT.

The DNA for the CDR3 is TGTGCCAGCAGCCGGGACAGGGTGGGCACAGATACGCAGTATTTT. This encodes CASSRDRVGTDTQYF. The chain employs TRBV7-2 and TRBJ2-3; 9 nucleotides line up with TRBD1. The CDR3 is made up of 15 amino acids. The J segment lost 1 base and the V segment lost 5 bases, leaving 4 bases of the junction unmatched. Germline CDR1 and CDR2: SGHTA and FQGNSA. Combining the CDR3 with reference TRBV7-2 and TRBJ2-3 gives the whole variable domain GAGVSQSPSNKVTEKGKDVELRCDPISGHTALYWYRQSLGQGLEFLIYFQGNSAPDKSGLPSDRFSAERTGGSVSTLTIQRTQQEDSAVYLCASSRDRVGTDTQYFGPGTRLTVL.

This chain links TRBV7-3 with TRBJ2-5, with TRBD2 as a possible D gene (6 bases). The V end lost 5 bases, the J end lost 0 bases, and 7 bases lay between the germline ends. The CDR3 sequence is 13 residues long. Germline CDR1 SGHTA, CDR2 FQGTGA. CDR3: CASSERDQETQYF. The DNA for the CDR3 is TGTGCCAGCAGCGAGCGGGACCAAGAGACCCAGTACTTC.

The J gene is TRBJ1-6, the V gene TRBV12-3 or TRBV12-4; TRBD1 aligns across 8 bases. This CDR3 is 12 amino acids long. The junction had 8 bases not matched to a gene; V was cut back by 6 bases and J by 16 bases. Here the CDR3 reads CASSPDRGGLHF. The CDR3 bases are TGTGCCAGCAGCCCAGACAGGGGCGGGCTCCACTTT.

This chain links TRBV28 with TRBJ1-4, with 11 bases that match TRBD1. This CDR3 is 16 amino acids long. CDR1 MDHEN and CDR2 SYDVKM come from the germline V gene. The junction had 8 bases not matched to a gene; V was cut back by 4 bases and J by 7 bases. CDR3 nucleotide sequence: TGTGCCAGCAGTTGGGCAACCGGGACAGGGGGTGAAAAACTGTTTTTT. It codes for CASSWATGTGGEKLFF.

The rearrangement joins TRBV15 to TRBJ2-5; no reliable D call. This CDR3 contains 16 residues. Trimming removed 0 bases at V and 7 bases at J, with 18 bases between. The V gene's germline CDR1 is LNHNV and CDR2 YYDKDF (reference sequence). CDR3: CATSRDSAERVGTQYF. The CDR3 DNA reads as TGTGCCACCAGCAGAGATTCGGCGGAGCGAGTGGGGACCCAGTACTTC. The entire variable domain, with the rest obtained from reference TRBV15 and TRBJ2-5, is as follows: DAMVIQNPRYQVTQFGKPVTLSCSQTLNHNVMYWYQQKSSQAPKLLFHYYDKDFNNEADTPDNFQSRRPNTSFCFLDIRSPGLGDTAMYLCATSRDSAERVGTQYFGPGTRLLVL.

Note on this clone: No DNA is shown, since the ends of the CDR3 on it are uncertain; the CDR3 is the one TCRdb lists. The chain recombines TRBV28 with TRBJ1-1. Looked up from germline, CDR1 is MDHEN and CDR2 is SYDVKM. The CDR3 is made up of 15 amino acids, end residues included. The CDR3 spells CASSTSGEGRAEAFF.

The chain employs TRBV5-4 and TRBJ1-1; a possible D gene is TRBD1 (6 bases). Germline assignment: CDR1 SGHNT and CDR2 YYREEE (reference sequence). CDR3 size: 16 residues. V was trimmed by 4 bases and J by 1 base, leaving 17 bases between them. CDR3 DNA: TGTGCCAGCAGCCTTGGGCGGGGGGCCACGAACACTGAAGCTTTCTTT. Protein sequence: CASSLGRGATNTEAFF.

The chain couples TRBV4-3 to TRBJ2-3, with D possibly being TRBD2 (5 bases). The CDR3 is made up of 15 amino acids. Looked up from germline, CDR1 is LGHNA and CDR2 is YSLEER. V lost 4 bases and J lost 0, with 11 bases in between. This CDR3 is CASSLGLPSTDTQYF. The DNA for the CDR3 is TGCGCCAGCAGCCTAGGACTCCCGAGCACAGATACGCAGTATTTT.

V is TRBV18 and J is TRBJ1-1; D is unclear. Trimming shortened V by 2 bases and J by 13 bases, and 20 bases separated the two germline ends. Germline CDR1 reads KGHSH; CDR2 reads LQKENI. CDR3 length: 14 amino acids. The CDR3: CASSPGINRGNDFF. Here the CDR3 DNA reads TGTGCCAGCTCACCAGGGATCAATAGAGGGAATGATTTCTTT.

The chain's CDR3 is CASSQGGDQETQYF. The CDR3, as DNA: TGTGCCAGCAGCCAGGGAGGGGACCAAGAGACCCAGTACTTC. The V gene is TRBV3-1 (or the pseudogene TRBV3-2), the J gene TRBJ2-5, with TRBD2 identical over 7 bases. Trimming took 3 bases from V and 0 from J; bases not matched to a gene: 1. Germline V CDR1 and CDR2: LGHDT, YNNKEL (reference sequence). This CDR3 region has 14 residues.

The CDR3 here is CASSPDRATNYGYTF. The CDR3 nucleotides are TGTGCCAGCAGCCCGGACAGGGCAACTAACTATGGCTACACCTTC. The V and J genes are TRBV7-6 and TRBJ1-2; TRBD1 agrees at 8 bases. Trimming cost V 5 bases and J 0 bases; bases outside gene matches: 5. Germline V gene data show CDR1 as SGHVS and CDR2 as FNYEAQ. This CDR3 comprises 15 residues.

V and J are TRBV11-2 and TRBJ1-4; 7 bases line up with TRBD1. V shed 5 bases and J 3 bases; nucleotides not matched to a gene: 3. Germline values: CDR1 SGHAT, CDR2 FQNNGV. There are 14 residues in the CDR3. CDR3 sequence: CASSTRGANEKLFF. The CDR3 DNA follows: TGTGCCAGCAGCACCAGGGGGGCTAATGAAAAACTGTTTTTT. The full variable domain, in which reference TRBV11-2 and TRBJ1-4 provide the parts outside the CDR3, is EAGVAQSPRYKIIEKRQSVAFWCNPISGHATLYWYQQILGQGPKLLIQFQNNGVVDDSQLPKDRFSAERLKGVDSTLKIQPAKLEDSAVYLCASSTRGANEKLFFGSGTQLSVL.

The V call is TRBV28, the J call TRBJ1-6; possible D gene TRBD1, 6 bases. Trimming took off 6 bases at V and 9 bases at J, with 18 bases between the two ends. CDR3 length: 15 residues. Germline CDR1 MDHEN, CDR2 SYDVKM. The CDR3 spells CASRDIQGMSSPLHF. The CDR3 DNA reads TGTGCCAGCAGGGACATACAGGGTATGTCTTCACCCCTCCACTTT.

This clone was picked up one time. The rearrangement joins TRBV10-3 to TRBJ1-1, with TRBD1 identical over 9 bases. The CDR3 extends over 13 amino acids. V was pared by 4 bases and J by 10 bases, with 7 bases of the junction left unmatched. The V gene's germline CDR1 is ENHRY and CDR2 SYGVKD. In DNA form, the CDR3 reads TGTGCCATCAGTGGCCGACAGGGGGATGCAGCTTTCTTT. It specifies CAISGRQGDAAFF.